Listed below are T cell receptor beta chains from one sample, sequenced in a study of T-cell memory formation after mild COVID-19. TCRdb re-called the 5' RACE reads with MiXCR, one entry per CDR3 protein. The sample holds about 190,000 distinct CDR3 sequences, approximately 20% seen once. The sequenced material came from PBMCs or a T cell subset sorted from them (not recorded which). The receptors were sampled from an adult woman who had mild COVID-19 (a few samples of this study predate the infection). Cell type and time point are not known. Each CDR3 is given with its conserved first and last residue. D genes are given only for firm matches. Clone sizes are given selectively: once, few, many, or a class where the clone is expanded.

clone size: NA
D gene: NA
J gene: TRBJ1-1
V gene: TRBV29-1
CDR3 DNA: TGCAGCGTTCAGGGGACGATCACTGAAGCTTTCTTT
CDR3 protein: CSVQGTITEAFF

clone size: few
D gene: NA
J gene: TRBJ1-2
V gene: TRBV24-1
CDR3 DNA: TGTGCCACCAGAAGCGAGTTCAACTATGGCTACACCTTC
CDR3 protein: CATRSEFNYGYTF

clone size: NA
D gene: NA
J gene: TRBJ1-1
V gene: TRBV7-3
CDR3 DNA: TGTGCCAGCAGCTTACACAATATTCCTAGCACTGAAGCTTTCTTT
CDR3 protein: CASSLHNIPSTEAFF

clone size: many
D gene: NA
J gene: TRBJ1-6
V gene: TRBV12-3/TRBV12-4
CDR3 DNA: TGTGCCAGCAGTTTACGTGGGAATTCACCCCTCCACTTT
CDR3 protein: CASSLRGNSPLHF

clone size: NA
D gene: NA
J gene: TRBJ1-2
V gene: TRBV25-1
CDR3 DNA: TGTGCCAGCAGTGTGTCCGGGGGGCAGGGTCGGCGCTATGGCTACACCTTC
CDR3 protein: CASSVSGGQGRRYGYTF

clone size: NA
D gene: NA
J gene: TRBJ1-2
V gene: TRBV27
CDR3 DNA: TGTGCCAGCAGTAGAAACAGGGAGGGGAACTATGGCTACACCTTC
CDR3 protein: CASSRNREGNYGYTF

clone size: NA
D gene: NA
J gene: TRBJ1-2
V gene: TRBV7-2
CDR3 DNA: TGTGCCAGCAGCTCGACACGGACCACCTATGGCTACACCTTC
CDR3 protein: CASSSTRTTYGYTF

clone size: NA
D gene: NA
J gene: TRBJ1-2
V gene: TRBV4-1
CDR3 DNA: TGCGCCAGCAGCCAAGATTCGGGGGGCTACACCTTC
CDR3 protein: CASSQDSGGYTF

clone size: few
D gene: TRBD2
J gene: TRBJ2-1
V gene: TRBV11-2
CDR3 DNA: TGTGCCAGCAGCTTAGTCGCGGGAGTGATTAACAATGAGCAGTTCTTC
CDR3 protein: CASSLVAGVINNEQFF

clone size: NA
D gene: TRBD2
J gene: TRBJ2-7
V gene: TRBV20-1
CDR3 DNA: TGCAGTGCTACGGAGCTGAAGGCGGGGGATTCCTACGAGCAGTACTTC
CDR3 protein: CSATELKAGDSYEQYF

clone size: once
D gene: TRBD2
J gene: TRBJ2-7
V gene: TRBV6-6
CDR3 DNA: TGTGCCAGCAGTTACGGGGGTACTAGCGGGAGTTCCAGCTCCTACGAGCAGTACTTC
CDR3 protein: CASSYGGTSGSSSSYEQYF

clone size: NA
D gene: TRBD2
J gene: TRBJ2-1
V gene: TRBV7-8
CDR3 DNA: TGTGCCAGCAGCCGGACTAGCGGGAATTCCTACAATGAGCAGTTCTTC
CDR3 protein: CASSRTSGNSYNEQFF

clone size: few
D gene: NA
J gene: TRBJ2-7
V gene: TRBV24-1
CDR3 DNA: TGTGCCACCAGTGACAGCGGGCGCGACGAGCAGTACTTC
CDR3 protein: CATSDSGRDEQYF

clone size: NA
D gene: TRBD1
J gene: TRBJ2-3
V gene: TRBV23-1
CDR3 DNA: TGCGCCAGCAGTCAATCGGGACAGAGGGGGTCAGATACGCAGTATTTT
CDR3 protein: CASSQSGQRGSDTQYF

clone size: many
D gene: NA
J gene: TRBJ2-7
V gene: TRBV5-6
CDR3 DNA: TGTGCCAGCAGTGGGGGGGGGCGCTTTGTGCAGTACTTC
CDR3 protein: CASSGGGRFVQYF

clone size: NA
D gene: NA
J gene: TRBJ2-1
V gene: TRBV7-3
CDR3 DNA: TGTGCCAGCAGCTCTGGGACGGGGTGGAATGAGCAGTTCTTC
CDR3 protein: CASSSGTGWNEQFF

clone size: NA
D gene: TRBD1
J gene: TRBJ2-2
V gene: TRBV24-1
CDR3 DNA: TGTGCCACCAGTGACCCAGGGGGGAACACCGGGGAGCTGTTTTTT
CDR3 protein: CATSDPGGNTGELFF

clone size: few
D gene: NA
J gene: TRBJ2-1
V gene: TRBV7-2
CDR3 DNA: TGTGCCAGCAGCTTGGATGGGCGGAAACCCTCCTACAATGAGCAGTTCTTC
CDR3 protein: CASSLDGRKPSYNEQFF

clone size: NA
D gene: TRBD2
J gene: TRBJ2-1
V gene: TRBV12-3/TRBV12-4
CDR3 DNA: TGTGCCAGCAGTTTGAGCGGGGGTCAGCAGTTCTTC
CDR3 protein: CASSLSGGQQFF

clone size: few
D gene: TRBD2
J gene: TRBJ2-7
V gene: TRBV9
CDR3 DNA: TGTGCCAGCAGCGCCTCCGGGACTAGCGGGGTCTACGAGCAGTACTTC
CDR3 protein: CASSASGTSGVYEQYF

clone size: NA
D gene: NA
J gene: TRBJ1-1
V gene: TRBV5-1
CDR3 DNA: TGCGCCAGCAGAGCACGGGGGGTATTGAACACTGAAGCTTTCTTT
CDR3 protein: CASRARGVLNTEAFF

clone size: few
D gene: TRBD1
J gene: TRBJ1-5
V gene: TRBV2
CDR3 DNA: TGTGCCAGCAGTGGAGAACAGGGGAGCAATCAGCCCCAGCATTTT
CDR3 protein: CASSGEQGSNQPQHF

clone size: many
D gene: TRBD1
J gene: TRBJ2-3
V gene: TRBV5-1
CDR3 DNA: TGCGCCAGCAGCTTGGGGCAGGGGGCCAACACAGATACGCAGTATTTT
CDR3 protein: CASSLGQGANTDTQYF

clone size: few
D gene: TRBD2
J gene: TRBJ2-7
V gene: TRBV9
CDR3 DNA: TGTGCCAGCAGCGTAGCTGGAAGCGGGGGACCCTACGAGCAGTACTTC
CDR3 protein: CASSVAGSGGPYEQYF

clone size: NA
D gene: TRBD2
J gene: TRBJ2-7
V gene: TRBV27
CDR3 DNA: TGTGCCAGCAGTTGGAGTCTAGCGGGTGCCTACGAGCAGTACTTC
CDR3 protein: CASSWSLAGAYEQYF

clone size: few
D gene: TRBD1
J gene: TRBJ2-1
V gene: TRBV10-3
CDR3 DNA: TGTGCCATCAGCCCTCCGGGACAGTCATACAATGAGCAGTTCTTC
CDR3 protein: CAISPPGQSYNEQFF

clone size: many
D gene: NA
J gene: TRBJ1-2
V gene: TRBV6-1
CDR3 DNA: TGTGCCAGCAGTGAAAGGGGGGGAGCTAACTATGGCTACACCTTC
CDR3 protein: CASSERGGANYGYTF

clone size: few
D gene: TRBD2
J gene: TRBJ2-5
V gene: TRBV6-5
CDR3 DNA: TGTGCCAGCAGTTACCAGTTGGTAGCGGGAGTCCAAGAGACCCAGTACTTC
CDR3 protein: CASSYQLVAGVQETQYF

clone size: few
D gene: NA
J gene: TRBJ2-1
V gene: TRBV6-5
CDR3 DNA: TGTGCCAGCAGTTACAGACAGGGAGGGGGCAATGAGCAGTTCTTC
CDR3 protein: CASSYRQGGGNEQFF

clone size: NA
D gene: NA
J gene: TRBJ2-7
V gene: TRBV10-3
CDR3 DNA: TGTGCCATCAGTGAGTCGTCCACAGTCTACGAGCAGTACTTC
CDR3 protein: CAISESSTVYEQYF

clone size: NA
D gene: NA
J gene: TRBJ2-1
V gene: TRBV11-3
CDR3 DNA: TGTGCCAGCAGCTTAGATACGGGGGCGTCCTACAATGAGCAGTTCTTC
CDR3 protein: CASSLDTGASYNEQFF

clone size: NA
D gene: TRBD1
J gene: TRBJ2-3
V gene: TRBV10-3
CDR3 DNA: TGTGCCATCAGTGAGCAAAAGACAGGGTATACAGATACGCAGTATTTT
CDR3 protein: CAISEQKTGYTDTQYF

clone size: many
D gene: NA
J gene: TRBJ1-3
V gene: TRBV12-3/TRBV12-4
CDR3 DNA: TGTGCCAGCAGTTACCTCTCTGGAAACACCATATATTTT
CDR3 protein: CASSYLSGNTIYF

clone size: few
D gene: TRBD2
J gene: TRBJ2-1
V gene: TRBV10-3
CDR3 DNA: TGTGCCATCAGTTTACTAGCGGGATCGGGGAATGAGCAGTTCTTC
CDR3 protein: CAISLLAGSGNEQFF

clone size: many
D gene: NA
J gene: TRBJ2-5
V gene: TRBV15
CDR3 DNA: TGTGCCACCAGCAGAGATCGGGCGCTGCCCTCAGAGACCCAGTACTTC
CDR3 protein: CATSRDRALPSETQYF

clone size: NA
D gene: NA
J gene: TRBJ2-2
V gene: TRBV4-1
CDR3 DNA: TGCGCCAGCAGCCCGCGGTCAGCAGGCACCGGGGAGCTGTTTTTT
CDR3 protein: CASSPRSAGTGELFF

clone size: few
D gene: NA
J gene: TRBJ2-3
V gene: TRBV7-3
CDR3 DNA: TGTGCCAGCAGCTTAATGGGGCAGGTTAGCACAGATACGCAGTATTTT
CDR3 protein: CASSLMGQVSTDTQYF

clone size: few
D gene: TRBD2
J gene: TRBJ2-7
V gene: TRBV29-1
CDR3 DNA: TGCAGCGTTGAAACGGGAGGGTCTTTGGAGCAGTACTTC
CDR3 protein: CSVETGGSLEQYF

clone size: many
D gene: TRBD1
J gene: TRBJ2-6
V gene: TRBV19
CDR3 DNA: TGTGCCAGTAGTCCCCTCTCCGCCGGGACAGGACCGTCTGGGGCCAACGTCCTGACTTTC
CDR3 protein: CASSPLSAGTGPSGANVLTF

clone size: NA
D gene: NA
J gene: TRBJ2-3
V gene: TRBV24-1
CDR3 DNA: TGTGCCACCAGTGATCCTACACTATCTTCTAGCACAGATACGCAGTATTTT
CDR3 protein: CATSDPTLSSSTDTQYF

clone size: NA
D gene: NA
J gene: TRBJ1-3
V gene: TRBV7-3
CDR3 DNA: TGTGCCAGCAGCCGAAACTACGGAAACACCATATATTTT
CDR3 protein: CASSRNYGNTIYF

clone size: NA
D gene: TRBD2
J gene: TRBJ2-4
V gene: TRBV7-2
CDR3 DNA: TGTGCCAGCAGCTCCGGGACTAGCGTGAACATTCAGTACTTC
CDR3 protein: CASSSGTSVNIQYF

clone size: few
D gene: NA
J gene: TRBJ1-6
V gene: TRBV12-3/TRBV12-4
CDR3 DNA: TGTGCCAGCAGTCGACAGGCTAATAATTCACCCCTCCACTTT
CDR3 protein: CASSRQANNSPLHF

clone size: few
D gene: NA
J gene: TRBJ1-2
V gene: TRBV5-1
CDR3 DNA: TGCGCCAGCAGCGCGGGACATAACTATGGCTACACCTTC
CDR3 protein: CASSAGHNYGYTF

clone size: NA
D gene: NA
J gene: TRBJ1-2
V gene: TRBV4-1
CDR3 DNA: TGCGCCAGCAGCCAAGTTGGATCGGCCGGGACGGTCTATGGCTACACCTTC
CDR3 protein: CASSQVGSAGTVYGYTF

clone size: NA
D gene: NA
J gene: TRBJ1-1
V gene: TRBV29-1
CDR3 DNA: TGCAGCGCTAACCGCGGGGAGAAAACGGACACTGAAGCTTTCTTT
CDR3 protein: CSANRGEKTDTEAFF

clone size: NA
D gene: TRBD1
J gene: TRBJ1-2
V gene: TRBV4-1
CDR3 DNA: TGCGCCAGCACCCCCCCAGGACAGGGGAACTATGGCTACACCTTC
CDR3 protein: CASTPPGQGNYGYTF

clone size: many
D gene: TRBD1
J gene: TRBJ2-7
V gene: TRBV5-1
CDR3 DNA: TGTGCCAGTAGTTCGGGACAGGGGCCCTACGAGCAGTACTTC
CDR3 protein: CASSSGQGPYEQYF

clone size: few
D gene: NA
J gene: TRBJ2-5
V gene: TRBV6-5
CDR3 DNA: TGTGCCAGCAGCTTACGGTGGAGGGGTACCAGAGAGACCCAGTACTTC
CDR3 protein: CASSLRWRGTRETQYF

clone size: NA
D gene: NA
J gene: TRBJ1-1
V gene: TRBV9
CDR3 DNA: TGTGCCAGCAGCGTAGCGGTGAACACTGAAGCTTTCTTT
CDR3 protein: CASSVAVNTEAFF

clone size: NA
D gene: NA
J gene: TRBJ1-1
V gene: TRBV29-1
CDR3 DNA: TGCAGCGTCGCCGCTCACCCGACCGGCACTGAAGCTTTCTTT
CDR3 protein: CSVAAHPTGTEAFF

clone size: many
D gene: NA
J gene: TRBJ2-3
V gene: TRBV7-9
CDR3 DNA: TGTGCCAGCAGGCTTCGTGGCACAGATACGCAGTATTTT
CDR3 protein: CASRLRGTDTQYF

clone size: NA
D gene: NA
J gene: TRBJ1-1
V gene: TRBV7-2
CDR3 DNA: TGTGCCAGCAGCTTCTCTGACAGCCAAGCTTTCTTT
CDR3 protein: CASSFSDSQAFF